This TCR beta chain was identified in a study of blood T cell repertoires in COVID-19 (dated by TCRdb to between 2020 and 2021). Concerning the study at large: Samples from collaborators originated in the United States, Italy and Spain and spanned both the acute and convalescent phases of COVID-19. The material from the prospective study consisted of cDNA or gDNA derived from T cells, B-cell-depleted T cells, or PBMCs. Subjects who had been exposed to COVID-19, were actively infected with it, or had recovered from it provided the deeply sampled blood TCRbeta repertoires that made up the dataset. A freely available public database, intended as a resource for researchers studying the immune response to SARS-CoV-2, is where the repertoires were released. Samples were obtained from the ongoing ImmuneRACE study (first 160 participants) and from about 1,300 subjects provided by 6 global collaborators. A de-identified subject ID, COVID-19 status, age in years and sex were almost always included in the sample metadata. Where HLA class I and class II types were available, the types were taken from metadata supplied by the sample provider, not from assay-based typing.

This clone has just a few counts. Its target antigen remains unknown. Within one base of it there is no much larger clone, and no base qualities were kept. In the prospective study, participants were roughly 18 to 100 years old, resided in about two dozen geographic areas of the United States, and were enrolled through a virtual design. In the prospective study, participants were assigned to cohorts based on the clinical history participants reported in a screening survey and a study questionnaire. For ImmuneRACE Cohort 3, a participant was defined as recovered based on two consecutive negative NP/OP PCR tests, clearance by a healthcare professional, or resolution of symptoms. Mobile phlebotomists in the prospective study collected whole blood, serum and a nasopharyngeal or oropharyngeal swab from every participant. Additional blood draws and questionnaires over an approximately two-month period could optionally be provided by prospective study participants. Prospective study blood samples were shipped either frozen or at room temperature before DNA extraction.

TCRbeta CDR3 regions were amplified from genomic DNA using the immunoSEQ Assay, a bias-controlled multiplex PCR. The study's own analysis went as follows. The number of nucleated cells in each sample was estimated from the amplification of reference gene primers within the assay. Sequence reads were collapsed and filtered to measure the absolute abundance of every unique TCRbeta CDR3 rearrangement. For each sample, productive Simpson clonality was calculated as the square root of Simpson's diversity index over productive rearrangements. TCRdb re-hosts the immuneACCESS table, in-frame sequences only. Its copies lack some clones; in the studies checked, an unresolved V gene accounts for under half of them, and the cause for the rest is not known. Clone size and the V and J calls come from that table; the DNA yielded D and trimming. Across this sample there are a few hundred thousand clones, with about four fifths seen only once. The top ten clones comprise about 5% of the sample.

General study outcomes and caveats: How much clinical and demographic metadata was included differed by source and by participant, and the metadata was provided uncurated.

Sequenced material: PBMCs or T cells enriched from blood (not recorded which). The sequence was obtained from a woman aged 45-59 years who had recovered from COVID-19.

The CDR3 is CATSDPGRPGGQPQHF. The nucleotide sequence is given as TGTGCCACCAGTGATCCCGGACGACCCGGGGGTCAGCCCCAGCATTTT. Recombination connected TRBV24-1 to TRBJ1-5, and possibly TRBD1, on 5 matching bases. The CDR3 contains 16 residues, cysteine and phenylalanine counted. Just the 48-base CDR3 DNA is kept, in frame starting at base 1. V was cut back by 3 bases and J by 6 bases, leaving a gap of 17 bases between them. The germline V gene yields KGHDR for CDR1 and SFDVKD for CDR2.